Below are 7 T cell receptor beta chains sequenced from a single sample in a study of blood T cell repertoires in COVID-19. Generated by immunoSEQ multiplex PCR, the TCRdb table keeps only in-frame clones and is missing some. The data show a few hundred thousand clones, with about nine tenths seen just once and more than 1% held by the top ten. Material: PBMCs or T cells enriched from blood (not recorded which). Receptor source: a human donor in a cohort exposed to, infected with or recovered from COVID-19 (not recorded which). The donor label of this sample is uncertain.

The chain couples TRBV2 to TRBJ1-6, with 11 bases that match TRBD1. Germline CDR1 and CDR2: SNHLY and FYNNEI. The J segment lost 6 bases and the V segment lost 8 bases, leaving 3 bases of the junction unmatched. CDR3 length equals 14 residues. The CDR3: CASGQGAANSPLHF. The CDR3 bases are TGTGCCAGCGGACAGGGGGCGGCTAATTCACCCCTCCACTTT.

This chain links TRBV5-1 with TRBJ1-1; D gene uncertain. Between the trimmed V and J ends, which lost 2 bases and 1 base, there was a span of 6 bases. The CDR3 has 13 residues. Per germline, CDR1 SGHRS and CDR2 YFSETQ. This CDR3 reads CASSLLGNTEAFF. The CDR3 coding sequence is TGCGCCAGCAGCTTACTCGGGAACACTGAAGCTTTCTTT.

J is TRBJ1-5 and V is TRBV6-2 or TRBV6-3; D is unclear. The CDR3 sequence is 14 residues long. Trimming left V 5 bases short and J 6 bases short, with 14 bases between. Germline loops: CDR1 MNHEY, CDR2 SVGEGT. The CDR3 sequence: CASSENGFPQPQHF. The CDR3 DNA reads TGTGCCAGCAGTGAGAACGGTTTCCCTCAGCCCCAGCATTTT.

The CDR3 DNA reads as TGCAGCGCCCATCATGACACCATATATTTT. Protein product: CSAHHDTIYF. The chain combines TRBV29-1 with TRBJ1-3, with no clear D. V was clipped by 7 bases and J by 8 bases, with 9 bases between them. CDR1 is SQVTM, CDR2 ANQGSEA, per germline. This CDR3 has 10 residues.

This chain links TRBV19 with TRBJ1-5; 8 bases agree with TRBD1. The CDR3 has 15 residues. With V trimmed by 4 bases and J by 1 base, 3 bases remained unmatched. Looked up from germline, CDR1 is LNHDA and CDR2 is SQIVND (reference sequence). This CDR3 is CASSTRTGSNQPQHF. CDR3 in DNA: TGTGCCAGTAGTACCCGGACAGGGAGCAATCAGCCCCAGCATTTT.

This sequence joins TRBV7-2 and TRBJ2-2; 12 bases match TRBD2. Losses at the gene ends were 5 bases for V and 7 bases for J; bases not matched to a gene: 5. Germline values: CDR1 SGHTA, CDR2 FQGNSA. The CDR3 spans 15 residues. For the CDR3, the DNA is TGTGCCAGCAGCCCTAGCGGGGGGGCCATCGGGGAGCTGTTTTTT. Translated: CASSPSGGAIGELFF. Filled out from reference TRBV7-2 and TRBJ2-2, the complete variable domain reads GAGVSQSPSNKVTEKGKDVELRCDPISGHTALYWYRQSLGQGLEFLIYFQGNSAPDKSGLPSDRFSAERTGGSVSTLTIQRTQQEDSAVYLCASSPSGGAIGELFFGEGSRLTVL.

J is TRBJ1-3 and V is TRBV4-3; perhaps TRBD1 as D (6 bases). Trimming stripped 1 base from V and 4 bases from J, with 14 bases between. CDR1 and CDR2 (germline): LGHNA, YSLEER. This CDR3 contains 16 residues. The DNA of the CDR3 is TGCGCCAGCAGCCAAGGGTGGACAGATGGGGGAAACACCATATATTTT. Protein: CASSQGWTDGGNTIYF.